Listed here are 9 T cell receptor beta chains from one sample, sequenced in a study of blood T cell repertoires in COVID-19. Here immunoSEQ multiplex PCR was the method, and the copy in TCRdb shows in-frame clones only, minus some. The data hold approximately 210,000 clones, with almost 90% observed a single time. Sequences were obtained from peripheral blood. The receptors were gathered from a man aged 18 to 30 with active or convalescent COVID-19.

The table lists this clone with a few counts. The chain links TRBV7-2 to TRBJ1-2; TRBD1 agrees at 7 bases. Germline CDR1 SGHTA, CDR2 FQGNSA. This CDR3 comprises 13 residues. V was pared by 5 bases and J by 8 bases, with 8 bases of the junction left unmatched. The CDR3 here is CASSPGTVRGYTF. The CDR3 bases are TGTGCCAGCAGCCCGGGGACAGTCAGGGGCTACACCTTC.

J is TRBJ2-1 and V is TRBV5-4, with D maybe TRBD2 (5 bases). The V gene lost 6 bases and the J gene lost 6 bases, with 10 bases spanning the gap. Germline CDR1 SGHNT, CDR2 YYREEE (reference sequence). This CDR3 contains 12 residues. DNA for the CDR3: TGTGCCAGCACCGGGATTGCCAATGAGCAGTTCTTC. Residues: CASTGIANEQFF.

The chain uses TRBV3-1 (or the pseudogene TRBV3-2) and TRBJ1-2; D call uncertain. V gave up 0 bases and J gave up 5 bases, with 13 bases separating them. Germline V gives CDR1 LGHDT, CDR2 YNNKEL (reference sequence). CDR3 length equals 15 residues. The CDR3 DNA reads TGTGCCAGCAGCCAAGATGTAGCGTCGTTGTATGGCTACACCTTC. It specifies CASSQDVASLYGYTF.

In this sample, this clone turned up a few times. The chain combines TRBV7-8 with TRBJ2-3; D uncertain. Deletions cut 1 base from V and 4 bases from J, with 15 bases between. Germline lookup yields CDR1 SGHVS and CDR2 FQNEAQ. The CDR3 has 16 residues. CDR3 sequence: CASSLGNIQAADTQYF. CDR3 in DNA: TGTGCCAGCAGCTTAGGTAATATCCAGGCTGCAGATACGCAGTATTTT.

This clone was detected only once. The chain has TRBV7-2 and TRBJ2-5; the match to TRBD2 covers 7 bases. CDR3 length: 14 amino acids. V shed 1 base, J shed 5 bases, and the junction held 4 bases outside the gene matches. CDR1 and CDR2 from the germline V gene are SGHTA and FQGNSA. CDR3 region: CASSLVRGRETQYF. The DNA for the CDR3 is TGTGCCAGCAGCTTAGTGCGGGGGAGGGAGACCCAGTACTTC. Full variable domain (outside the CDR3, taken from reference TRBV7-2 and TRBJ2-5): GAGVSQSPSNKVTEKGKDVELRCDPISGHTALYWYRQSLGQGLEFLIYFQGNSAPDKSGLPSDRFSAERTGGSVSTLTIQRTQQEDSAVYLCASSLVRGRETQYFGPGTRLLVL.

The chain combines TRBV30 with TRBJ1-5; D unresolved. Trimming pared 0 bases from V and 0 bases from J, leaving 9 bases between. The CDR3 length is 15 residues. The germline V gene encodes CDR1 GTSNPN and CDR2 SVGIG (reference sequence). The CDR3 loop is CAWSVRGYSNQPQHF. As DNA, the CDR3 is TGTGCCTGGAGTGTACGGGGTTATAGCAATCAGCCCCAGCATTTT.

V gene TRBV7-6 combines with J gene TRBJ2-5; the match to TRBD2 covers 9 bases. From germline, CDR1 is SGHVS and CDR2 FNYEAQ. Losses at the gene ends were 7 bases for V and 6 bases for J; bases not matched to a gene: 18. The CDR3 has 17 amino acids. The CDR3 nucleotides are TGTGCCAGCACCCTACCGTCGGCGGGGGGGGCTTTGAAGACCCAGTACTTC. The encoded protein is CASTLPSAGGALKTQYF.

The sample holds one count of this clone. The chain combines TRBV5-6 with TRBJ1-6; D remains unclear. Trimming stripped 0 bases from V and 7 bases from J, with 17 bases between. CDR3 length equals 17 residues. Germline V gene lookup returns CDR1 SGHDT and CDR2 YYEEEE. In nucleotides, the CDR3 is TGTGCCAGCAGCTTGGCCTCGGCAGGAGCGGTAAATTCACCCCTCCACTTT. Translating it yields CASSLASAGAVNSPLHF.

The V and J genes are TRBV27 and TRBJ2-3, with D uncertain. This CDR3 region has 13 residues. Per germline, CDR1 MNHEY and CDR2 SMNVEV (reference sequence). Trimming cost V 3 bases and J 0 bases, with 4 bases left between them. The CDR3 reads CASSFLSTDTQYF. CDR3 DNA sequence: TGTGCCAGCAGTTTCTTGAGCACAGATACGCAGTATTTT.